Each of the 4 T cell receptor beta chains below was sequenced from the same sample in a study of control samples from healthy donors and cancer patients. Produced via immunoSEQ multiplex PCR; TCRdb's table is partial and in-frame only. In the table there are 130,000 or so clones, more than 80% of which are singletons. The specimen sequenced was blood. The receptors shown here come from a man aged 18 to 30 in good health.

The V call is TRBV5-1, the J call TRBJ2-5; 9 positions match TRBD1. This CDR3 region has 15 residues. CDR1 SGHRS and CDR2 YFSETQ come from the germline V gene. Germline trimming cut 3 bases from V and 1 base from J; bases unmatched to any gene: 4. CDR3 in DNA: TGCGCCAGCAGCTGGAGGGGACAGGGCCAAGAGACCCAGTACTTC. It codes for CASSWRGQGQETQYF.

The V and J genes are TRBV12-3 or TRBV12-4 and TRBJ2-7; TRBD2 matches at 9 bases. V shed 10 bases, J shed 5 bases, and the junction held 9 bases outside the gene matches. The CDR3 consists of 13 residues. The CDR3 sequence: CATAGGFGHEQYF. The CDR3 DNA sequence: TGTGCCACCGCGGGGGGGTTTGGCCACGAGCAGTACTTC.

This chain uses TRBV19 with TRBJ1-1; D call uncertain. This CDR3 comprises 14 residues. V was shortened by 5 bases and J by 5 bases, with 15 bases between the two germline ends. Per germline, CDR1 LNHDA and CDR2 SQIVND (reference sequence). The CDR3 loop reads CASSLNGERTEAFF. CDR3 DNA: TGTGCCAGTAGTCTTAATGGGGAACGGACTGAAGCTTTCTTT.

The rearrangement links TRBV18 to TRBJ2-7; TRBD2 aligns across 8 bases. The J segment lost 6 bases and the V segment lost 4 bases, leaving 11 bases of the junction unmatched. The germline gives CDR1 KGHSH, CDR2 LQKENI. The CDR3 extends over 15 amino acids. The CDR3 is CASSLRDSGVGEQYF. CDR3 sequence (DNA): TGTGCCAGCTCACTACGCGATAGCGGGGTGGGCGAGCAGTACTTC.